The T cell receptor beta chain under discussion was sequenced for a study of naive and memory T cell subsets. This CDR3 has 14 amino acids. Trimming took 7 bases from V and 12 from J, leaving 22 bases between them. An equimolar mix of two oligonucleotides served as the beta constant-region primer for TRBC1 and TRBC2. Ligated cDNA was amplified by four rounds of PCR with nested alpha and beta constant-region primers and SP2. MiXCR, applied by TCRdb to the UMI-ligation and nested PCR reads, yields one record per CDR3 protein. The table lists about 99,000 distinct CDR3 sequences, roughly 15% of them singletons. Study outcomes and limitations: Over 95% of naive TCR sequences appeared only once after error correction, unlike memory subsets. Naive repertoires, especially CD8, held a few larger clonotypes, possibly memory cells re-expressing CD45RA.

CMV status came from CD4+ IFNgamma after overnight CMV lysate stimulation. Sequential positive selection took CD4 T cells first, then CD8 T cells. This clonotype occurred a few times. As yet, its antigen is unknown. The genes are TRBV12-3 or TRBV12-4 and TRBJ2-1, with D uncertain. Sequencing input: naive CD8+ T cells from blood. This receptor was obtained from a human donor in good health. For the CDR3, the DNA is TGTGCCAGCACCACCGGAACTGCCTCTTCTGGGCAGTTCTTC. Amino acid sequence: CASTTGTASSGQFF.